These 23 T cell receptor beta chains came from one sample sequenced in a study of OX40 agonist ivuxolimab in advanced cancers. Profiled with immunoSEQ multiplex PCR; TCRdb holds only in-frame clones, not every one. The sample contains about 35,000 clones, approximately 80% of which appear only once. The sample consisted of CD4+ or CD8+ T cells sorted from blood, taken in a trial of the OX40 agonist ivuxolimab. These receptors originate from an adult with an advanced solid tumor such as melanoma, head and neck, liver or kidney cancer.

The chain links TRBV2 to TRBJ1-1, with TRBD1 identical over 7 bases. This CDR3 is 15 amino acids long. Per germline, CDR1 SNHLY and CDR2 FYNNEI. The J segment lost 3 bases and the V segment lost 8 bases, leaving 12 bases of the junction unmatched. The CDR3 region is CASDRDRVPYTEAFF. The DNA of the CDR3 is TGTGCCAGCGACCGTGACAGGGTACCTTACACTGAAGCTTTCTTT.

The rearrangement links TRBV27 to TRBJ2-7; D unclear. Germline loops: CDR1 MNHEY, CDR2 SMNVEV (reference sequence). The CDR3 contains 12 residues. V gave up 4 bases and J gave up 5 bases, with 9 bases separating them. This CDR3 reads CASSSPRNEQYF. CDR3 DNA: TGTGCCAGCAGTTCTCCTAGAAACGAGCAGTACTTC.

The V gene is TRBV29-1, the J gene TRBJ2-1; D ambiguous. V lost 5 bases and J lost 9, with 8 bases in between. Germline values: CDR1 SQVTM, CDR2 ANQGSEA. This CDR3 has 10 amino acids. CDR3 DNA: TGCAGCGTTCAGACGGGTGAGCAGTTCTTC. This codes for CSVQTGEQFF.

V and J are TRBV5-1 and TRBJ1-1; D not certain. The CDR3 extends over 15 amino acids. Germline CDR1 SGHRS, CDR2 YFSETQ. V was shortened by 1 base and J by 0 bases, with 10 bases between the two germline ends. This CDR3 reads CASSLSGRVNTEAFF. As DNA, the CDR3 is TGCGCCAGCAGCTTGAGTGGCAGAGTGAACACTGAAGCTTTCTTT. Full variable domain (rest looked up from reference TRBV5-1 and TRBJ1-1): KAGVTQTPRYLIKTRGQQVTLSCSPISGHRSVSWYQQTPGQGLQFLFEYFSETQRNKGNFPGRFSGRQFSNSRSEMNVSTLELGDSALYLCASSLSGRVNTEAFFGQGTRLTVV.

V is TRBV5-8 and J is TRBJ1-2; 8 positions agree with TRBD1. The germline gives CDR1 SGHTS, CDR2 YDEGEE. The V and J ends lost 1 base and 7 bases, in that order; junction bases with no gene match: 0. The CDR3 loop spans 12 amino acids. CDR3 sequence reads: CASSLTGGGYTF. The CDR3 DNA follows: TGTGCCAGCAGCTTGACAGGGGGTGGCTACACCTTC. The full variable domain, in which reference TRBV5-8 and TRBJ1-2 provide the parts outside the CDR3, is EAGVTQSPTHLIKTRGQQATLRCSPISGHTSVYWYQQALGLGLQFLLWYDEGEERNRGNFPPRFSGRQFPNYSSELNVNALELEDSALYLCASSLTGGGYTFGSGTRLTVV.

The chain has TRBV2 and TRBJ2-5; the match to TRBD1 covers 10 bases. In germline, CDR1 is SNHLY, CDR2 FYNNEI. This CDR3 has 14 residues. The ends lost 6 bases at V and 1 base at J; junction bases unmatched: 2. The CDR3, as DNA: TGTGCCAGCAGCTGGACAGGGGGCCAAGAGACCCAGTACTTC. Translating gives CASSWTGGQETQYF.

The DNA of the CDR3 is TGTGCCAGCAGCTTGGGCCCAACAGATACGCAGTATTTT. Amino acid sequence: CASSLGPTDTQYF. The gene calls are TRBV7-3 and TRBJ2-3; D is undetermined. Germline V gene data show CDR1 as SGHTA and CDR2 as FQGTGA. CDR3 length: 13 amino acids. V lost 3 bases, J lost 3 bases, and 7 bases lay in between.

The genes are TRBV7-8 and TRBJ2-7, with 8 positions matching TRBD1. Germline loops: CDR1 SGHVS, CDR2 FQNEAQ. Trimming at V came to 4 bases and at J to 7 bases, leaving 12 bases not matched to a gene. This CDR3 region has 15 residues. The CDR3 nucleotides read TGTGCCAGCAGCTACTCCTTGGACAGGGAATTAGAGCAGTACTTC. It translates to CASSYSLDRELEQYF.

V is TRBV6-5 and J is TRBJ2-5; the D is unclear. CDR3 length: 11 amino acids. The germline gives CDR1 MNHEY, CDR2 SVGAGI. The germline V and J ends were trimmed by 3 bases and 4 bases, with 3 bases remaining between them. CDR3 loop: CASSYGETQYF. CDR3 bases: TGTGCCAGCAGTTATGGAGAGACCCAGTACTTC.

The gene calls are TRBV2 and TRBJ2-3; D unresolved. There are 11 residues in the CDR3. V was clipped by 8 bases and J by 5 bases, with 8 bases between them. Looked up from germline, CDR1 is SNHLY and CDR2 is FYNNEI. The CDR3 loop reads CASPGLDTQYF. In DNA, the CDR3 is TGTGCCAGCCCTGGGTTAGATACGCAGTATTTT.

The V and J genes are TRBV27 and TRBJ1-5; a possible D gene is TRBD1 (5 bases). Germline V gene sequence: CDR1 MNHEY, CDR2 SMNVEV (reference sequence). Deletions cut 2 bases from V and 5 bases from J, with 13 bases between. The CDR3 is made up of 15 amino acids. The CDR3 protein is CASSLRRPQDQPQHF. In DNA, the CDR3 is TGTGCCAGCAGTTTAAGGCGTCCACAGGATCAGCCCCAGCATTTT.

The chain couples TRBV6-1 to TRBJ2-5; 13 bases are shared with TRBD2. Per the germline V gene, CDR1 is MNHNS and CDR2 is SASEGT. The V segment lost 4 bases and the J segment 9 bases; nucleotides outside the gene matches: 11. The CDR3 extends over 16 amino acids. This CDR3 is CASSGGTSGARVAQYF. CDR3 bases: TGTGCCAGCAGTGGGGGGACTAGCGGGGCTAGAGTGGCCCAGTACTTC.

The chain is built from TRBV7-7 and TRBJ2-5, with 14 nucleotides matching TRBD2. The V gene end was trimmed by 4 bases and the J gene end by 7 bases; junction bases not matched to a gene: 8. The CDR3 is made up of 16 amino acids. Germline V CDR1 and CDR2: SSHAT, FNYEAQ (reference sequence). CDR3 protein: CASSSGLAGAQGTQYF. The CDR3 bases are TGTGCCAGCAGCTCGGGACTAGCGGGGGCACAGGGGACCCAGTACTTC.

A note on this clone: Germline and junction disagree at one end, which may indicate a read error. This chain connects TRBV28 to TRBJ2-7; D is ambiguous. The germline V gene has CDR1 MDHEN and CDR2 SYDVKM. CDR3 size: 11 residues. The CDR3 sequence is CASSSSHEQYF. The CDR3 coding sequence is TGTGCCAGCAGTTCCTCCCACGAGCAGTACTTC.

This chain links TRBV28 with TRBJ2-7, with 9 bases matching TRBD1. The germline V gene encodes CDR1 MDHEN and CDR2 SYDVKM. V was pared by 4 bases and J by 6 bases, with 4 bases of the junction left unmatched. The CDR3 consists of 13 residues. In nucleotides, the CDR3 is TGTGCCAGCAGTTGGGACAGGGAGGGCGAGCAGTACTTC. This encodes CASSWDREGEQYF.

This clone appeared a single time. The chain carries TRBV4-1 and TRBJ1-1; D not certain. V lost 0 bases, J lost 0 bases, and 8 bases lay in between. Germline V gene lookup returns CDR1 MGHRA and CDR2 YSYEKL. CDR3 length equals 15 residues. The CDR3 loop is CASSQDKGLNTEAFF. The CDR3 nucleotides are TGCGCCAGCAGCCAAGATAAAGGATTGAACACTGAAGCTTTCTTT.

The chain combines TRBV28 with TRBJ1-1, with a weak D call TRBD1 (5 bases). Germline V gene sequence: CDR1 MDHEN, CDR2 SYDVKM. V lost 6 bases to trimming and J lost 0 bases, with 17 bases between them. This CDR3 is built from 16 residues. CDR3 nucleotides: TGTGCCAGCAGCCTAGCGGGGGAGAACTTGAACACTGAAGCTTTCTTT. Its protein is CASSLAGENLNTEAFF.

CDR3 region: CASSFRGRNTGELFF. CDR3 DNA: TGCGCCAGCAGCTTTCGGGGGAGGAACACCGGGGAGCTGTTTTTT. This chain links TRBV5-1 with TRBJ2-2, with TRBD2 as a possible D gene (6 bases). V was clipped by 2 bases and J by 1 base, with 9 bases between them. From germline, CDR1 is SGHRS and CDR2 YFSETQ. This CDR3 spans 15 amino acids.

The chain recombines TRBV7-9 with TRBJ2-1; D unresolved. Trimming removed 2 bases at V and 1 base at J, with 6 bases between. Looked up from germline, CDR1 is SEHNR and CDR2 is FQNEAQ (reference sequence). The CDR3 spans 14 residues. Written as DNA, the CDR3 is TGTGCCAGCAGCTTATCGATTTCCTACAATGAGCAGTTCTTC. It yields the protein CASSLSISYNEQFF. Complete variable domain (other parts from reference TRBV7-9 and TRBJ2-1): DTGVSQNPRHKITKRGQNVTFRCDPISEHNRLYWYRQTLGQGPEFLTYFQNEAQLEKSRLLSDRFSAERPKGSFSTLEIQRTEQGDSAMYLCASSLSISYNEQFFGPGTRLTVL.

This clone is medium-sized (0.01 to 0.1%) in the sample. The J gene is TRBJ2-7, the V gene TRBV18; D remains ambiguous. Germline values: CDR1 KGHSH, CDR2 LQKENI. V lost 0 bases and J lost 2, with 11 bases in between. The CDR3 loop spans 15 amino acids. CDR3 DNA sequence: TGTGCCAGCTCACCACCGGGGAACTCCCCCTACGAGCAGTACTTC. Translation: CASSPPGNSPYEQYF.

This chain joins TRBV7-9 and TRBJ2-5; maybe TRBD2 (6 bases). The V gene's germline CDR1 is SEHNR and CDR2 FQNEAQ (reference sequence). This CDR3 contains 14 residues. V was pared by 0 bases and J by 4 bases, with 9 bases between. The CDR3 reads CASSLAGGGETQYF. The CDR3 DNA reads as TGTGCCAGCAGCTTAGCTGGGGGAGGAGAGACCCAGTACTTC.

The chain joins TRBV7-3 to TRBJ2-5, with unresolved D. The CDR3 consists of 13 residues. Germline-derived CDR1 and CDR2 are SGHTA and FQGTGA. Trimming took 8 bases from V and 5 from J, leaving 15 bases between them. The chain's CDR3 is CASSLGYRETQYF. The DNA for the CDR3 is TGTGCCAGCTCCCTTGGCTATCGGGAGACCCAGTACTTC. Complete variable domain (other parts from reference TRBV7-3 and TRBJ2-5): GAGVSQTPSNKVTEKGKYVELRCDPISGHTALYWYRQSLGQGPEFLIYFQGTGAADDSGLPNDRFFAVRPEGSVSTLKIQRTERGDSAVYLCASSLGYRETQYFGPGTRLLVL.

The V and J genes are TRBV30 and TRBJ1-3; 10 nucleotides line up with TRBD1. CDR3 size: 15 residues. Trimming took 1 base from V and 2 from J; bases not matched to a gene: 2. The germline gives CDR1 GTSNPN, CDR2 SVGIG (reference sequence). CDR3 sequence reads: CAWSGGTGAGNTIYF. In DNA, the CDR3 is TGTGCCTGGAGTGGCGGGACAGGGGCTGGAAACACCATATATTTT.